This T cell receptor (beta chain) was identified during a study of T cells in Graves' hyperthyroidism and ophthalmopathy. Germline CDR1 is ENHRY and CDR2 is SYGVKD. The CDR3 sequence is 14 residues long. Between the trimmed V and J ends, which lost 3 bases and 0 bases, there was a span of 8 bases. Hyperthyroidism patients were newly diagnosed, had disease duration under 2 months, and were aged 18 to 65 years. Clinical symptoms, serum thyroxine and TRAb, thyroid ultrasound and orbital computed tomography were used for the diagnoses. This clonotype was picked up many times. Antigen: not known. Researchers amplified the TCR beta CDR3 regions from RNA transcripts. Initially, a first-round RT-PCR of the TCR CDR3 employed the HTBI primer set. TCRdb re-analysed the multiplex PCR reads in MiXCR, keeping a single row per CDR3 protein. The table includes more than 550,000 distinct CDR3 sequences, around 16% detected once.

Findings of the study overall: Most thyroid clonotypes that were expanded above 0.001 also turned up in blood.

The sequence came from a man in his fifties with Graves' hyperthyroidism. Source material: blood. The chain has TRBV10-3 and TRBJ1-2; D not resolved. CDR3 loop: CAISDVLPNYGYTF. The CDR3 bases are TGTGCCATCAGTGATGTGCTACCTAACTATGGCTACACCTTC.